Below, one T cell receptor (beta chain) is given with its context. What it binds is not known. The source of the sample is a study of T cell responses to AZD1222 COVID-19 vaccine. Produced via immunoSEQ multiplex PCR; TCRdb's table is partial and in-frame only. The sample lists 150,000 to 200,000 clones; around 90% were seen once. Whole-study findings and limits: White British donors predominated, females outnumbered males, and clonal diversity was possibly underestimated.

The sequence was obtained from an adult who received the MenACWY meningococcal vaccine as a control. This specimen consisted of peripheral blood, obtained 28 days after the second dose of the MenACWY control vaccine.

The CDR3 protein is CASSPETSGREIQETQYF. The CDR3 DNA follows: TGTGCCAGCAGCCCGGAGACTAGCGGGAGGGAGATACAAGAGACCCAGTACTTC. The V call is TRBV7-3, the J call TRBJ2-5, with 14 bases aligning to TRBD2. CDR1 and CDR2 (germline): SGHTA, FQGTGA. The CDR3 consists of 18 residues. Unmatched junction bases numbered 10, after V lost 5 bases and J lost 2 bases.